The next 16 T cell receptor beta chains were all read from a single sample in a study of vaccination and CD4 T cells after COVID-19. The Oncomine TCR Beta short-read assay sequenced DNA from cultured CD4+ T cells. One entry per CDR3 protein, called by TCRdb with MiXCR from the PCR reads. The sample carries more than 9,500 distinct CDR3 sequences, 61% recorded once. Documented treatment: roughly 10-day PBMC culture with coronavirus spike peptide pools or control peptides (ViraFEST assay). Their target antigens are unknown. Material for sequencing was CD4+ T cells from blood, cultured in vitro. Receptors originate from a human donor who had recovered from COVID-19.

V gene TRBV7-6 combines with J gene TRBJ2-5, with TRBD2 identical over 10 bases. Losses at the gene ends were 1 base for V and 3 bases for J; bases not matched to a gene: 5. The CDR3 is 16 amino acids. Germline CDR1 and CDR2: SGHVS and FNYEAQ. The CDR3 loop reads CASSLVAGGRKETQYF. Here the CDR3 DNA reads TGTGCCAGCAGCTTAGTAGCGGGGGGCCGCAAAGAGACCCAGTACTTC.

The J gene is TRBJ1-5, the V gene TRBV18; D may be TRBD1 (6 bases). V was pared by 4 bases and J by 4 bases, with 11 bases between. Germline CDR1 and CDR2: KGHSH and LQKENI. The CDR3 consists of 14 residues. The CDR3 sequence: CASSQGEPNQPQHF. The DNA for the CDR3 is TGTGCCAGCTCACAGGGGGAGCCAAATCAGCCCCAGCATTTT.

V usage is TRBV5-1 and J usage is TRBJ1-6; D is unresolved. The V end lost 4 bases, the J end lost 11 bases, and 28 bases lay between the germline ends. The CDR3 extends over 18 amino acids. Germline values: CDR1 SGHRS, CDR2 YFSETQ. CDR3 sequence reads: CASSLDPARAGSVTPLHF. The CDR3 bases are TGCGCCAGCAGCCTGGATCCCGCGAGAGCGGGCAGCGTGACACCCCTCCACTTT.

This clonotype showed up just a few times. V is TRBV7-9 and J is TRBJ1-2; D is uncertain. The CDR3 spans 14 residues. The V gene's germline CDR1 is SEHNR and CDR2 FQNEAQ (reference sequence). Trimming pared 0 bases from V and 7 bases from J, leaving 12 bases between. The CDR3 here is CASSLAVFVGGYTF. The CDR3 coding sequence is TGTGCCAGCAGCTTAGCGGTCTTTGTTGGTGGCTACACCTTC.

This chain joins TRBV7-2 and TRBJ2-5; 7 nucleotides match TRBD2. Germline values: CDR1 SGHTA, CDR2 FQGNSA. V lost 7 bases and J lost 1; bases outside the gene matches: 6. The CDR3 contains 14 residues. The chain's CDR3 is CASTRAGFQETQYF. CDR3 nucleotides: TGTGCCAGCACCCGAGCGGGGTTCCAAGAGACCCAGTACTTC.

This rearrangement joins TRBV19 to TRBJ1-2; no firm D call. V dropped 5 bases and J dropped 3 bases, with 7 bases sitting between them. This CDR3 is built from 12 residues. Germline CDR1 reads LNHDA; CDR2 reads SQIVND (reference sequence). The CDR3 DNA sequence: TGTGCCAGTAGTGTAGGGCACTATGGCTACACCTTC. The encoded protein is CASSVGHYGYTF.

The chain is built from TRBV20-1 and TRBJ2-4, with no clear D. The CDR3 spans 14 residues. Trimming shortened V by 6 bases and J by 6 bases, and 18 bases separated the two germline ends. CDR1 is DFQATT and CDR2 is SNEGSKA in the germline V gene (reference sequence). The CDR3 reads CSAPPAKVGNIQYF. The CDR3 DNA follows: TGCAGTGCCCCCCCGGCCAAGGTTGGAAACATTCAGTACTTC.

The chain carries TRBV5-1 and TRBJ2-5; 12 bases line up with TRBD2. Per the germline V gene, CDR1 is SGHRS and CDR2 is YFSETQ. The CDR3 loop spans 16 amino acids. Trimming cost V 3 bases and J 0 bases; bases outside gene matches: 3. CDR3 sequence (DNA): TGCGCCAGCAGCTACGGACTAGCGGGGTACCAAGAGACCCAGTACTTC. Residues: CASSYGLAGYQETQYF.

This clonotype was observed a handful of times. The rearrangement links TRBV15 to TRBJ1-3; D remains unclear. With 0 bases removed from V and 4 bases from J, the gap between germline ends came to 4 bases. This CDR3 is 13 amino acids long. Germline-derived CDR1 and CDR2 are LNHNV and YYDKDF (reference sequence). CDR3 amino acids: CATSRDLGNTIYF. The CDR3, as DNA: TGTGCCACCAGCAGAGATTTAGGAAACACCATATATTTT.

Of note for this clonotype: One junction end does not reproduce the germline sequence, and a read error may be involved. This chain uses TRBV6-1 with TRBJ1-3; D is undetermined. CDR3 size: 15 residues. In germline, CDR1 is MNHNS, CDR2 SASEGT. CDR3 in DNA: TGTGCCTGCAGTCCTGGACTTCGCTCTGGAAACACCATATATTTT. Translating gives CACSPGLRSGNTIYF.

The gene calls are TRBV7-3 and TRBJ2-3; D tentatively reads TRBD1 or TRBD2 (6 bases each). Germline V gene sequence: CDR1 SGHTA, CDR2 FQGTGA. The length of the CDR3 is 15 residues. V dropped 2 bases and J dropped 5 bases, with 14 bases sitting between them. CDR3 coding DNA: TGTGCCAGCAGCTTATTCGGGGGCTTAGGAGATACGCAGTATTTT. It translates to CASSLFGGLGDTQYF.

The chain couples TRBV20-1 to TRBJ1-2; 8 bases map to TRBD1. Germline V CDR1 and CDR2: DFQATT, SNEGSKA (reference sequence). V lost 6 bases, J lost 4 bases, and 10 bases stayed unmatched. The CDR3 spans 14 residues. The CDR3 spells CSALPGGTGYGYTF. For the CDR3, the DNA is TGCAGTGCCCTTCCGGGGGGGACAGGCTATGGCTACACCTTC.

This chain uses TRBV5-1 with TRBJ1-4; TRBD1 matches at 8 bases. The CDR3 totals 14 residues. CDR1 SGHRS and CDR2 YFSETQ come from the germline V gene. Trimming took 4 bases from V and 6 from J; bases not matched to a gene: 5. The CDR3: CASSGGTGDEKLFF. The DNA for the CDR3 is TGCGCCAGCAGCGGCGGGACAGGTGATGAAAAACTGTTTTTT.

The chain joins TRBV20-1 to TRBJ2-1, with 13 bases aligning to TRBD2. V trimming: 5 bases; J trimming: 4 bases; junction bases outside the gene matches: 8. The CDR3 covers 16 residues. Germline lookup yields CDR1 DFQATT and CDR2 SNEGSKA (reference sequence). CDR3 DNA sequence: TGCAGTGCTGCGCGGACTAGCGGGAGACTTTACAATGAGCAGTTCTTC. This translates into CSAARTSGRLYNEQFF.

This sequence joins TRBV19 and TRBJ2-3; D perhaps matches TRBD2 (6 bases). The germline V gene has CDR1 LNHDA and CDR2 SQIVND (reference sequence). Trimming left V 5 bases short and J 1 base short, with 13 bases between. The CDR3 is 15 residues long. For the CDR3, the DNA is TGTGCCAGTAGTGCGGGACGTCGGGGCACAGATACGCAGTATTTT. It specifies CASSAGRRGTDTQYF. The variable domain in full, completed from reference TRBV19 and TRBJ2-3, reads DGGITQSPKYLFRKEGQNVTLSCEQNLNHDAMYWYRQDPGQGLRLIYYSQIVNDFQKGDIAEGYSVSREKKESFPLTVTSAQKNPTAFYLCASSAGRRGTDTQYFGPGTRLTVL.

The genes are TRBV20-1 and TRBJ2-5; 8 nucleotides line up with TRBD2. Germline CDR1 reads DFQATT; CDR2 reads SNEGSKA (reference sequence). With V trimmed by 2 bases and J by 4 bases, 0 bases remained unmatched. This CDR3 region has 12 residues. The CDR3 nucleotides read TGCAGTGCTAGACTAGCGGGAGAGACCCAGTACTTC. Translating it yields CSARLAGETQYF.